Shown below are 27 T cell receptor beta chains from a single sample sequenced in a study of shared clonotypes between healthy human individuals. The method was immunoSEQ multiplex PCR; TCRdb's version includes in-frame clones alone and lacks a portion of them. This table holds over 1.4 million clones, approximately 97% found once. The sample comprised naive CD4+ T cells sorted from blood. As to subset: CD45RA+ positively selected. Receptors originate from a man younger than 45 in good health.

About this clone itself: This same CDR3 is encoded by further DNA sequences in the sample. This chain joins TRBV6-6 and TRBJ2-7; 13 bases line up with TRBD2. Trimming at V came to 5 bases and at J to 4 bases, leaving 2 bases not matched to a gene. Germline loops: CDR1 MNHNY, CDR2 SVGAGI (reference sequence). This CDR3 is 14 amino acids long. CDR3 amino acids: CASSRLAGGYEQYF. The CDR3 bases are TGTGCCAGCAGTAGACTAGCGGGAGGATACGAGCAGTACTTC.

The chain couples TRBV11-2 to TRBJ2-1; D is unclear. Germline CDR1 and CDR2: SGHAT and FQNNGV. This CDR3 has 15 residues. Trimming took 5 bases from V and 0 from J, leaving 11 bases between them. Written as DNA, the CDR3 is TGTGCCAGCAGCAGAACAGTGAGCTCCTACAATGAGCAGTTCTTC. Protein sequence: CASSRTVSSYNEQFF.

This clone was detected once. This sequence joins TRBV7-2 and TRBJ2-2, with D maybe TRBD2 (5 bases). Germline lookup yields CDR1 SGHTA and CDR2 FQGNSA. CDR3 length: 14 amino acids. V gave up 7 bases and J gave up 7 bases, with 16 bases separating them. Written as DNA, the CDR3 is TGTGCCAGCACCTTCTACCGACGGGGCGGGGAGCTGTTTTTT. Amino acid sequence: CASTFYRRGGELFF.

This chain connects TRBV5-1 to TRBJ2-5, with D possibly being TRBD1 (6 bases). Germline CDR1 is SGHRS and CDR2 is YFSETQ. The CDR3 spans 15 residues. V lost 4 bases to trimming and J lost 0 bases, with 13 bases between them. This CDR3 reads CASSGNRVYQETQYF. The CDR3 DNA follows: TGCGCCAGCAGCGGTAACAGGGTTTACCAAGAGACCCAGTACTTC.

V gene TRBV7-2 combines with J gene TRBJ2-7; D might be TRBD1 (6 bases). V was cut by 5 bases and J by 1 base, with 15 bases left in between. Germline CDR1 is SGHTA and CDR2 is FQGNSA. The CDR3 loop spans 15 amino acids. The CDR3 reads CASSPTPDRSYEQYF. The CDR3 nucleotides are TGTGCCAGCAGCCCTACCCCCGACAGGTCCTACGAGCAGTACTTC. Drawing the rest from reference TRBV7-2 and TRBJ2-7, the complete variable domain is GAGVSQSPSNKVTEKGKDVELRCDPISGHTALYWYRQSLGQGLEFLIYFQGNSAPDKSGLPSDRFSAERTGGSVSTLTIQRTQQEDSAVYLCASSPTPDRSYEQYFGPGTRLTVT.

The rearrangement uses TRBV28 and TRBJ2-1; no firm D call. Germline V lookup: CDR1 MDHEN, CDR2 SYDVKM. The CDR3 loop spans 12 amino acids. V was pared by 10 bases and J by 8 bases, with 15 bases between. CDR3 DNA sequence: TGTGCCACCCTTATTCCCCCAGATGAGCAGTTCTTC. Translated, it gives CATLIPPDEQFF.

This clone was observed a single time. This chain uses TRBV5-1 with TRBJ1-5; 8 bases map to TRBD1. There are 14 residues in the CDR3. The ends lost 0 bases at V and 5 bases at J; junction bases unmatched: 1. The V gene's germline CDR1 is SGHRS and CDR2 YFSETQ. CDR3 residues: CASSLVTGDQPQHF. For the CDR3, the DNA is TGCGCCAGCAGCTTGGTGACAGGGGATCAGCCCCAGCATTTT. The variable domain in full, completed from reference TRBV5-1 and TRBJ1-5, reads KAGVTQTPRYLIKTRGQQVTLSCSPISGHRSVSWYQQTPGQGLQFLFEYFSETQRNKGNFPGRFSGRQFSNSRSEMNVSTLELGDSALYLCASSLVTGDQPQHFGDGTRLSIL.

Notes on this clone: An end of the junction does not agree with germline; a read error may underlie this. V usage is TRBV25-1 and J usage is TRBJ2-7; the D gene is possibly TRBD1 (6 bases). Looked up from germline, CDR1 is MGHDK and CDR2 is SYGVNS. This CDR3 has 12 amino acids. CDR3 sequence reads: CASSSVGPGVLF. The CDR3 bases are TGTGCCAGCAGTTCGGTGGGGCCAGGGGTTCTCTTC.

J is TRBJ2-7 and V is TRBV29-1; a weak D match, TRBD1 (6 bases). The V end was cut by 5 bases, the J end by 0 bases, with 17 bases between. CDR3 length equals 15 residues. CDR1 is SQVTM, CDR2 ANQGSEA, per germline. The CDR3: CSVRTGTGSSYEQYF. CDR3 bases: TGCAGCGTTAGAACAGGGACCGGGTCCTCCTACGAGCAGTACTTC.

The rearrangement links TRBV5-1 to TRBJ2-5; no definite D call. V was clipped by 0 bases and J by 5 bases, with 11 bases between them. From germline, CDR1 is SGHRS and CDR2 YFSETQ. The CDR3 is made up of 14 amino acids. CDR3 region: CASSLDLRTETQYF. CDR3 nucleotide sequence: TGCGCCAGCAGCTTGGACCTCCGCACGGAGACCCAGTACTTC.

The chain employs TRBV5-1 and TRBJ2-5; D ambiguous. Trimming took 2 bases from V and 3 from J, leaving 14 bases between them. The CDR3 length is 15 residues. Looked up from germline, CDR1 is SGHRS and CDR2 is YFSETQ. DNA for the CDR3: TGCGCCAGCAGCTTCTTCGCGGCAGAAAAAGAGACCCAGTACTTC. As protein: CASSFFAAEKETQYF.

The chain carries TRBV5-6 and TRBJ1-3; D is uncertain. The V end was cut by 1 base, the J end by 0 bases, with 11 bases between. The CDR3 contains 16 residues. Per germline, CDR1 SGHDT and CDR2 YYEEEE. CDR3 in DNA: TGTGCCAGCAGCTTGAGTATCTTGAGCTCTGGAAACACCATATATTTT. This gives the protein CASSLSILSSGNTIYF.

The chain employs TRBV5-6 and TRBJ1-1; no reliable D call. Trimming shortened V by 1 base and J by 1 base, and 11 bases separated the two germline ends. Germline values: CDR1 SGHDT, CDR2 YYEEEE. CDR3 length: 15 amino acids. CDR3 sequence (DNA): TGTGCCAGCAGCTTGCTCACCCTTACGAACACTGAAGCTTTCTTT. Encoded protein: CASSLLTLTNTEAFF.

The chain has TRBV5-1 and TRBJ2-5; 9 bases are shared with TRBD2. In germline, CDR1 is SGHRS, CDR2 YFSETQ. CDR3 length: 15 residues. The V gene end was trimmed by 7 bases and the J gene end by 4 bases; junction bases not matched to a gene: 11. In DNA form, the CDR3 reads TGCGCCAGCGGAATAGCGGGAGAGGTGGGAGAGACCCAGTACTTC. This translates into CASGIAGEVGETQYF.

The chain combines TRBV7-6 with TRBJ2-5; D perhaps matches TRBD1 (5 bases). The CDR3 consists of 15 residues. Germline V gene data show CDR1 as SGHVS and CDR2 as FNYEAQ. V gave up 0 bases and J gave up 3 bases, with 11 bases separating them. CDR3 protein: CASSLASGWEETQYF. The CDR3 DNA is TGTGCCAGCAGCTTAGCTTCAGGGTGGGAAGAGACCCAGTACTTC.

This chain uses TRBV11-3 with TRBJ2-7; either TRBD1 or TRBD2 may supply D (5 bases each). V was clipped by 1 base and J by 4 bases, with 11 bases between them. The germline CDR1 and CDR2 sequences are SGHNT and YENEEA. The CDR3 consists of 14 residues. The DNA of the CDR3 is TGTGCCAGCAGCTTAGGAGGGGTCGGATACGAGCAGTACTTC. Its translation: CASSLGGVGYEQYF. Together with reference TRBV11-3 and TRBJ2-7, the CDR3 gives the full variable domain: EAGVVQSPRYKIIEKKQPVAFWCNPISGHNTLYWYLQNLGQGPELLIRYENEEAVDDSQLPKDRFSAERLKGVDSTLKIQPAELGDSAVYLCASSLGGVGYEQYFGPGTRLTVT.

The chain joins TRBV9 to TRBJ2-2; no clear D gene. V lost 0 bases, J lost 5 bases, and 11 bases lay in between. In germline, CDR1 is SGDLS, CDR2 YYNGEE. This CDR3 has 15 amino acids. CDR3 sequence: CASSVASSTTGELFF. The DNA for the CDR3 is TGTGCCAGCAGCGTAGCCTCTAGTACTACCGGGGAGCTGTTTTTT.

The rearrangement joins TRBV19 to TRBJ2-7; the match to TRBD2 covers 8 bases. Per the germline V gene, CDR1 is LNHDA and CDR2 is SQIVND (reference sequence). V lost 8 bases and J lost 6; bases outside the gene matches: 12. The CDR3 length is 14 residues. The CDR3 DNA sequence: TGTGCCAGTGCTGCTAATGCGGGAGGAACCGAGCAGTACTTC. Its protein is CASAANAGGTEQYF.

In regard to this clone: Other DNA variants within this sample encode the same CDR3. This chain connects TRBV7-3 to TRBJ2-1; the D gene could be TRBD1 or TRBD2 (5 bases each). Trimming removed 4 bases from V and 0 bases from J, with 10 bases in between. In germline, CDR1 is SGHTA, CDR2 FQGTGA. The CDR3 spans 15 residues. The CDR3 DNA is TGTGCCAGCAGCTCCCCTGGGGGCTCCTACAATGAGCAGTTCTTC. Amino acids: CASSSPGGSYNEQFF. Using reference TRBV7-3 and TRBJ2-1 for the parts outside the CDR3, the full variable domain is GAGVSQTPSNKVTEKGKYVELRCDPISGHTALYWYRQSLGQGPEFLIYFQGTGAADDSGLPNDRFFAVRPEGSVSTLKIQRTERGDSAVYLCASSSPGGSYNEQFFGPGTRLTVL.

This clone has just a few counts. The CDR3 spells CASSVDRSTRNQPQHF. The CDR3 DNA sequence: TGTGCCAGCAGTGTGGACAGATCAACCAGAAATCAGCCCCAGCATTTT. The V and J genes are TRBV2 and TRBJ1-5; possible D gene TRBD1, 6 bases. Germline values: CDR1 SNHLY, CDR2 FYNNEI. The V gene lost 4 bases and the J gene lost 4 bases, with 17 bases spanning the gap. This CDR3 has 16 residues.

The J gene is TRBJ1-1, the V gene TRBV7-9; no definite D call. Germline assignment: CDR1 SEHNR and CDR2 FQNEAQ (reference sequence). Trimming pared 10 bases from V and 0 bases from J, leaving 12 bases between. The length of the CDR3 is 13 residues. Written as DNA, the CDR3 is TGTGCCACCGATCCGGGCATGAACACTGAAGCTTTCTTT. Protein product: CATDPGMNTEAFF.

The chain joins TRBV5-1 to TRBJ1-4; no reliable D call. Germline values: CDR1 SGHRS, CDR2 YFSETQ. V was shortened by 4 bases and J by 4 bases, with 11 bases between the two germline ends. This CDR3 comprises 14 residues. The CDR3 DNA is TGCGCCAGCAGCGAGACCGGAATTAATGAAAAACTGTTTTTT. It encodes CASSETGINEKLFF.

The chain combines TRBV27 with TRBJ1-5; 10 positions agree with TRBD1. After removal of 8 bases from V and 0 bases from J, the junction contained 13 bases not matched to a gene. The germline V gene encodes CDR1 MNHEY and CDR2 SMNVEV (reference sequence). The CDR3 has 18 residues. This chain's CDR3 is CASSPDRGLGYSNQPQHF. In DNA, the CDR3 is TGTGCCAGCTCACCCGACAGGGGGCTTGGGTATAGCAATCAGCCCCAGCATTTT.

The V gene is TRBV7-9, the J gene TRBJ1-5; 8 nucleotides match TRBD1. V was clipped by 5 bases and J by 3 bases; unmatched bases: 3. The germline V gene has CDR1 SEHNR and CDR2 FQNEAQ (reference sequence). The CDR3 is 14 amino acids. The CDR3 region is CASSPDRANQPQHF. CDR3 nucleotides: TGTGCCAGCAGCCCGGACAGGGCCAATCAGCCCCAGCATTTT.

The V and J genes are TRBV6-5 and TRBJ1-2; 10 nucleotides line up with TRBD1. Trimming cost V 5 bases and J 6 bases; bases outside gene matches: 9. Germline V gives CDR1 MNHEY, CDR2 SVGAGI. This CDR3 has 15 amino acids. The CDR3 bases are TGTGCCAGCAGTATCCGGGACAGGGGTCGGGATGGCTACACCTTC. Residues: CASSIRDRGRDGYTF.

The chain recombines TRBV9 with TRBJ2-6; D not certain. The ends were cut back, 2 bases at V and 2 bases at J, with 8 bases in the middle. Germline lookup yields CDR1 SGDLS and CDR2 YYNGEE. There are 15 residues in the CDR3. The CDR3 region has the DNA TGTGCCAGCAGCGTCAGACAAACTGGGGCCAACGTCCTGACTTTC. This sequence encodes CASSVRQTGANVLTF.

On this clone: Other nucleotide sequences from this sample produce the same CDR3. The V call is TRBV28, the J call TRBJ1-5; 7 nucleotides agree with TRBD1. The CDR3 is 14 residues long. V lost 3 bases, J lost 6 bases, and 5 bases stayed unmatched. From germline, CDR1 is MDHEN and CDR2 SYDVKM. CDR3 residues: CASSFRGLSQPQHF. Written as DNA, the CDR3 is TGTGCCAGCAGTTTTAGGGGGCTGAGTCAGCCCCAGCATTTT.